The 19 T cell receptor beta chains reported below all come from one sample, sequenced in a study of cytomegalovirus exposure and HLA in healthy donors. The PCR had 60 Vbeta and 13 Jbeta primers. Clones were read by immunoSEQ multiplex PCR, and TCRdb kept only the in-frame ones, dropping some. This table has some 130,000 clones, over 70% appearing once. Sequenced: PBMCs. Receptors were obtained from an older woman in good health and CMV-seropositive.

The CDR3 bases are TGTGCCAGCAGCTTCGGGATCACTGAAGCTTTCTTT. Its protein product is CASSFGITEAFF. The rearrangement joins TRBV7-9 to TRBJ1-1; D is unclear. The CDR3 has 12 amino acids. CDR1 is SEHNR, CDR2 FQNEAQ, per germline (reference sequence). V lost 3 bases and J 4 bases, leaving 6 bases between the germline ends.

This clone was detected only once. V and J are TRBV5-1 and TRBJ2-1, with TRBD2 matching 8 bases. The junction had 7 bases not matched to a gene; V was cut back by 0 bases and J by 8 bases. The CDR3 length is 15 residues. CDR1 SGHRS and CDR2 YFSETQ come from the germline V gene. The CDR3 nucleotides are TGCGCCAGCAGCTTGGCGACGGGGGGGCCAGATGAGCAGTTCTTC. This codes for CASSLATGGPDEQFF.

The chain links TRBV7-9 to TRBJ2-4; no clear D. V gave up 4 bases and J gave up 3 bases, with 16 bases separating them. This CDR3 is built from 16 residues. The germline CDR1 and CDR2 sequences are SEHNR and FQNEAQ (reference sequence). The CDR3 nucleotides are TGTGCCAGCAGCTCCCGGAAGGAAACGGGCAAAAACATTCAGTACTTC. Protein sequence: CASSSRKETGKNIQYF.

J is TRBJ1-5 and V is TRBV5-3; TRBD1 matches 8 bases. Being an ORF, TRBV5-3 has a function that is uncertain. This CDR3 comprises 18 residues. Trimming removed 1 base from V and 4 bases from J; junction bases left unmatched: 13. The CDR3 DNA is TGTGCCAGAAGCTTGCCGGGACAGGAGACTATAGCAAATCAGCCCCAGCATTTT. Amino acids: CARSLPGQETIANQPQHF.

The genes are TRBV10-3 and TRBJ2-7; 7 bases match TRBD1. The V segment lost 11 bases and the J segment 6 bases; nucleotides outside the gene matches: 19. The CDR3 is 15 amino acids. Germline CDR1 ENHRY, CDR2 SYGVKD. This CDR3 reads CAVRTWSGGSFEQYF. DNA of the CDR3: TGTGCCGTCCGAACATGGTCAGGGGGATCATTCGAGCAGTACTTC.

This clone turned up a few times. The CDR3 coding sequence is TGTGCCAGCGACAGGGGGCCTAGGGCTGAAGCTTTCTTT. It translates to CASDRGPRAEAFF. The V and J genes are TRBV2 and TRBJ1-1, with 10 bases aligning to TRBD1. The CDR3 is 13 residues long. V was pared by 8 bases and J by 6 bases, with 6 bases of the junction left unmatched. The germline V gene encodes CDR1 SNHLY and CDR2 FYNNEI.

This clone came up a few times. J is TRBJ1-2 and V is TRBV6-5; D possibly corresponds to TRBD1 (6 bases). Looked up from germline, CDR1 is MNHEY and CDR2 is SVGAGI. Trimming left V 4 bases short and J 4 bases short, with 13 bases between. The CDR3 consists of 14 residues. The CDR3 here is CASSSQGILYGYTF. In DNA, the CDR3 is TGTGCCAGCAGTTCCCAGGGGATTCTCTATGGCTACACCTTC.

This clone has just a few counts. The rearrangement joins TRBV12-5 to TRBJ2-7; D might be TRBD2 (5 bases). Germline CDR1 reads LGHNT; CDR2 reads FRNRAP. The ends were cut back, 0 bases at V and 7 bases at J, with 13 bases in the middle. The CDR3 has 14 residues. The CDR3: CASGLVLGFEEQYF. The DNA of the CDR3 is TGTGCTAGTGGTTTGGTACTAGGATTTGAGGAGCAGTACTTC. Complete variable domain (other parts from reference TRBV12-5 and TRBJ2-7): DARVTQTPRHKVTEMGQEVTMRCQPILGHNTVFWYRQTMMQGLELLAYFRNRAPLDDSGMPKDRFSAEMPDATLATLKIQPSEPRDSAVYFCASGLVLGFEEQYFGPGTRLTVT.

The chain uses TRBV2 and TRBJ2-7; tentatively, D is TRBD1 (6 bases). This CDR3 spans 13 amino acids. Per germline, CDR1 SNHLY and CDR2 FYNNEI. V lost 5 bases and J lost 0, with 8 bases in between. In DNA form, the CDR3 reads TGTGCCAGCAGTCGGACAGACTCCTACGAGCAGTACTTC. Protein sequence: CASSRTDSYEQYF.

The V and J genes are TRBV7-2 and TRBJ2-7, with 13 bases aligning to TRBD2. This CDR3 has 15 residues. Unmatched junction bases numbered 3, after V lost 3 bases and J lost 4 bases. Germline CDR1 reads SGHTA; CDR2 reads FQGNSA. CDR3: CASSLTSGGRYEQYF. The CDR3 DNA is TGTGCCAGCAGCTTGACTAGCGGGGGGAGATACGAGCAGTACTTC.

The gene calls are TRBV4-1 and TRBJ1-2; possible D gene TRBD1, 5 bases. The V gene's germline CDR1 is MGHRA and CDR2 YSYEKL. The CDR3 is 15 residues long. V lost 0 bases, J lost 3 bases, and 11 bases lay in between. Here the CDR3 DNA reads TGCGCCAGCAGCCAAGAGCTGGCGGGGCACTATGGCTACACCTTC. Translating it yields CASSQELAGHYGYTF.

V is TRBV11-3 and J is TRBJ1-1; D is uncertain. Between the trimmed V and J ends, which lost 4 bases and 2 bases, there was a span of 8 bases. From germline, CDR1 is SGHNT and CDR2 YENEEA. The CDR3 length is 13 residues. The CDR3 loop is CASSSRGNTEAFF. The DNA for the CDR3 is TGTGCCAGCAGCTCACGGGGAAACACTGAAGCTTTCTTT.

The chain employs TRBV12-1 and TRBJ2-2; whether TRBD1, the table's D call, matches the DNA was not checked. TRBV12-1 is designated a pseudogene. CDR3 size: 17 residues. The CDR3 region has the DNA TGTGCCAGCAGCCCCACCGATGGGACAGGGGGGACCGGGGAGCTGTTTTTT. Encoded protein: CASSPTDGTGGTGELFF.

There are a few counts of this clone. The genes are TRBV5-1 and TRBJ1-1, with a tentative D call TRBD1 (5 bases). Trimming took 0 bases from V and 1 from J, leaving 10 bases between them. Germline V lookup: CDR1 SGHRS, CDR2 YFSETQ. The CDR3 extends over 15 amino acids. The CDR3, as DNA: TGCGCCAGCAGCTTGGGATGGGGCTCGAACACTGAAGCTTTCTTT. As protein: CASSLGWGSNTEAFF.

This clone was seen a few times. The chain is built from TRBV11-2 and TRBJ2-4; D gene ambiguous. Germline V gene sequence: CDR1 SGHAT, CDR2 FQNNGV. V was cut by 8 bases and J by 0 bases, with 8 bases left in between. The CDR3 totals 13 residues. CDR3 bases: TGTGCCAGCCGTCGGGTAGCCAAAAACATTCAGTACTTC. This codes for CASRRVAKNIQYF.

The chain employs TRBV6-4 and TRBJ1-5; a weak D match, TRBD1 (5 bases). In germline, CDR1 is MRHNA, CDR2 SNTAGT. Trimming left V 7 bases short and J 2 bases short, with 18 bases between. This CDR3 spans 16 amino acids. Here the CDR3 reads CASNEFGGGRNQPQHF. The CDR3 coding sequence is TGTGCCAGCAACGAGTTCGGGGGTGGTCGCAATCAGCCCCAGCATTTT.

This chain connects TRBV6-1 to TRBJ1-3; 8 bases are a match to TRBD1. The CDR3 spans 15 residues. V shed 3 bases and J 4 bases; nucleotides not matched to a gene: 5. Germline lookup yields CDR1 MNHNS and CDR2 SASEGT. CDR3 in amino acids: CASSEQGAEGNTIYF. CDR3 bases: TGTGCCAGCAGTGAGCAGGGGGCTGAGGGAAACACCATATATTTT.

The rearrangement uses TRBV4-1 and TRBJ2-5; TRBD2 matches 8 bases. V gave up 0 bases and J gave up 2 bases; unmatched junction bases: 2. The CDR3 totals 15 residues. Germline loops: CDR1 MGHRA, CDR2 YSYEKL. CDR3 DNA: TGCGCCAGCAGCCAAGATCGGGGGGGGCAAGAGACCCAGTACTTC. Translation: CASSQDRGGQETQYF.

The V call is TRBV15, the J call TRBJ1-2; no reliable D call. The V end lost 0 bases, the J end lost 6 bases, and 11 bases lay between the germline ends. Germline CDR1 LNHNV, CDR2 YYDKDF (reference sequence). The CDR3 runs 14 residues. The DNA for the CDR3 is TGTGCCACCAGCAGAGATGGTACGGTTAATGGCTACACCTTC. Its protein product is CATSRDGTVNGYTF.